This passage covers 4 T cell receptor beta chains from one sample sequenced in a study of graft-versus-host responses after intestinal transplantation. Sequenced by immunoSEQ multiplex PCR; TCRdb stores in-frame clones only, minus some. This sample carries approximately 100,000 clones, more than 85% of them seen once, and the ten largest clones take 0.7% to 0.9%. No cognate antigen is known for these TCRs. This specimen was unstimulated CD4+ T cells sorted from spleen or lymph node cells, taken before intestinal transplant. The receptor source for this set is a human donor who received an intestinal transplant.

The chain joins TRBV27 to TRBJ2-1; D uncertain. The CDR3 length is 13 residues. Trimming removed 4 bases at V and 4 bases at J, with 8 bases between. Germline V gene lookup returns CDR1 MNHEY and CDR2 SMNVEV (reference sequence). The CDR3 here is CASSSARYNEQFF. In nucleotides, the CDR3 is TGTGCCAGCAGTTCCGCCCGGTACAATGAGCAGTTCTTC.

This chain connects TRBV11-3 to TRBJ2-3, with a weak D call TRBD1 (5 bases). V dropped 0 bases and J dropped 1 base, with 14 bases sitting between them. CDR1 SGHNT and CDR2 YENEEA come from the germline V gene. The CDR3 runs 17 residues. The CDR3 region is CASSLERWGVGTDTQYF. The CDR3 coding sequence is TGTGCCAGCAGCTTAGAGCGGTGGGGCGTTGGCACAGATACGCAGTATTTT.

The chain couples TRBV15 to TRBJ2-2; no reliable D call. V was clipped by 0 bases and J by 6 bases, with 8 bases between them. CDR3 length: 14 amino acids. Germline loops: CDR1 LNHNV, CDR2 YYDKDF (reference sequence). In DNA, the CDR3 is TGTGCCACCAGCAGAGATCGTCCCGCCGGGGAGCTGTTTTTT. It is translated as CATSRDRPAGELFF.

The genes are TRBV6-5 and TRBJ2-7; tentative D call: TRBD2 (6 bases). Germline-derived CDR1 and CDR2 are MNHEY and SVGAGI. The CDR3 covers 15 residues. Trimming removed 2 bases from V and 0 bases from J, with 11 bases in between. The CDR3 loop reads CASSYGQLASYEQYF. CDR3 DNA sequence: TGTGCCAGCAGTTACGGACAACTAGCCTCCTACGAGCAGTACTTC.